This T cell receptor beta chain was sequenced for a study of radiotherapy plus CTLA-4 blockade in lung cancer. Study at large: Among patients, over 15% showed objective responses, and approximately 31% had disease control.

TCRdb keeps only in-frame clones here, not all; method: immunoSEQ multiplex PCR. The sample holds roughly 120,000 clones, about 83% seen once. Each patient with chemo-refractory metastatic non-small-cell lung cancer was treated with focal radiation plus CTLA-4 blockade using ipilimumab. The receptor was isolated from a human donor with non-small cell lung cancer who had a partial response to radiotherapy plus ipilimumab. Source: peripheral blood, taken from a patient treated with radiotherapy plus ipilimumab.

The CDR3 DNA reads as TGTGCCATCAGTGGGGGACGGGGGAATGAAAAACTGTTTTTT. This codes for CAISGGRGNEKLFF. The rearrangement joins TRBV10-3 to TRBJ1-4; D perhaps matches TRBD1 (5 bases). This CDR3 has 14 residues. The V end was cut by 4 bases, the J end by 5 bases, with 11 bases between. Germline assignment: CDR1 ENHRY and CDR2 SYGVKD.